This T cell receptor (beta chain) was recorded in a study of CD8 T cells in ankylosing spondylitis. Quantitative 5'-RACE with molecular barcodes generated TCR beta libraries. MiXCR, run by TCRdb on the 5' RACE reads, gives a single entry per CDR3 protein. The sample lists about 220,000 distinct CDR3 sequences, 7% to 8% seen once, with approximately 14% in the top ten. Germline V gene sequence: CDR1 SQVTM, CDR2 ANQGSEA. The CDR3 totals 16 residues. V lost 3 bases and J 2 bases, leaving 20 bases between the germline ends. General observations from the study: Disease-associated clones were CD8+ and fairly uncommon in peripheral blood. A motif in TCR beta, a set of under 10 highly homologous variants, appeared characteristic of ankylosing spondylitis blood.

Note on this clonotype: Its antigen is unknown.

The sequence derives from a male donor with ankylosing spondylitis. The specimen was blood, either unsorted or a sorted T cell fraction (not recorded which). The rearrangement joins TRBV29-1 to TRBJ2-7, with D possibly matching TRBD2 (6 bases). CDR3 sequence (DNA): TGCAGCGTTGACGGCCCCATGGAGGGAAATGCCTACGAGCAGTACTTC. Translated: CSVDGPMEGNAYEQYF.